The entry below gives a single TCR beta chain sequence along with its context. Its antigen is undetermined. Generated by immunoSEQ multiplex PCR, the TCRdb table keeps only in-frame clones and is missing some. The data show tens of thousands of clones, 70% to 90% seen once. The sample comes from a study of OX40 agonist ivuxolimab in advanced cancers. Study background: At 82.7% male, the cohort had a mean age of 60 years, ranging from about 20 to 90. The study's findings and limits: Expanded peripheral T cell antigen specificity was not determined.

Germline V CDR1 and CDR2: SSHAT, FNYEAQ (reference sequence). This CDR3 region has 16 residues. Trimming took off 9 bases at V and 2 bases at J, with 19 bases between the two ends. This sequence joins TRBV7-7 and TRBJ1-4; D perhaps matches TRBD1 (5 bases). This receptor was obtained from an adult with an advanced solid tumor such as melanoma, head and neck, liver or kidney cancer. This material consisted of CD4+ or CD8+ T cells sorted from blood, taken in a trial of the OX40 agonist ivuxolimab. As DNA, the CDR3 is TGTGCCAGGGACTGGAGGGCAGGGCCGACTAATGAAAAACTGTTTTTT. Translated, it gives CARDWRAGPTNEKLFF.